These 20 T cell receptor beta chains originate from one sample sequenced in a study of PD-L1 blockade in urothelial cancer. The data were produced by immunoSEQ multiplex PCR, yet TCRdb's version contains in-frame clones alone and is incomplete. The sample includes roughly 90,000 clones, approximately 91% of them seen just once. The sample in question was PBMCs, obtained around atezolizumab (anti-PD-L1) treatment. These receptor sequences come from a man between 60 and 75 years old with urothelial cancer.

This clone was detected only a few times. This chain links TRBV21-1 with TRBJ2-1; whether TRBD2, the table's D call, matches the DNA was not checked. TRBV21-1 is designated a pseudogene. This CDR3 has 18 residues. The CDR3 coding sequence is TGTGCCAGCAGCGCAAGTGTAGGGACTAGCGGGAGTTTAAATGAGCAGTTCTTC. As protein: CASSASVGTSGSLNEQFF.

The chain employs TRBV15 and TRBJ1-2; TRBD1 might be the D (5 bases). Germline V gene lookup returns CDR1 LNHNV and CDR2 YYDKDF (reference sequence). This CDR3 comprises 14 residues. V shed 0 bases and J shed 3 bases, with 8 bases lying between them. As DNA, the CDR3 is TGTGCCACCAGCAGAGATCGGGGGGACTATGGCTACACCTTC. Encoded protein: CATSRDRGDYGYTF.

V gene TRBV5-1 combines with J gene TRBJ2-7, with 10 bases fitting TRBD2. CDR1 is SGHRS, CDR2 YFSETQ, per germline. J lost 4 bases, V lost 5 bases, and 9 bases had no gene match. The CDR3 has 15 amino acids. CDR3 residues: CASRVSSGSRYEQYF. CDR3 DNA: TGCGCCAGCAGGGTGTCTAGCGGGAGTAGATACGAGCAGTACTTC.

The rearrangement uses TRBV7-3 and TRBJ2-1, with TRBD2 identical over 8 bases. V dropped 2 bases and J dropped 3; count of bases not matched to a gene: 3. The CDR3 is 15 amino acids. CDR1 is SGHTA and CDR2 is FQGTGA in the germline V gene. CDR3 sequence: CASSLQSGSYNEQFF. CDR3 DNA sequence: TGTGCCAGCAGCTTACAAAGCGGGAGCTACAATGAGCAGTTCTTC.

This clone was found a few times. This rearrangement joins TRBV15 to TRBJ1-4; the D is unclear. Trimming left V 4 bases short and J 1 base short, with 13 bases between. Per germline, CDR1 LNHNV and CDR2 YYDKDF (reference sequence). This CDR3 comprises 16 residues. CDR3: CATSIGSYGTNEKLFF. The CDR3 DNA is TGTGCCACCAGCATTGGCAGTTATGGAACTAATGAAAAACTGTTTTTT.

The V gene is TRBV19, the J gene TRBJ1-6; the D gene is possibly TRBD1 (5 bases). V shed 2 bases and J shed 11 bases, with 22 bases lying between them. The CDR3 totals 17 residues. Germline V gene lookup returns CDR1 LNHDA and CDR2 SQIVND (reference sequence). The CDR3 sequence is CASSIFGSQQGRAPLHF. The DNA of the CDR3 is TGTGCCAGTAGTATATTTGGCTCTCAGCAGGGTAGGGCACCCCTCCACTTT.

This clone occurred once. This rearrangement joins TRBV6-5 to TRBJ2-1, with D maybe TRBD1 (6 bases). Per the germline V gene, CDR1 is MNHEY and CDR2 is SVGAGI. CDR3 length: 13 amino acids. V was shortened by 2 bases and J by 8 bases, with 10 bases between the two germline ends. This chain's CDR3 is CASSYNRDHEQFF. In DNA form, the CDR3 reads TGTGCCAGCAGTTACAACAGGGACCATGAGCAGTTCTTC.

The chain joins TRBV15 to TRBJ2-3; D possibly corresponds to TRBD1 (5 bases). V was clipped by 1 base and J by 4 bases, with 12 bases between them. Per the germline V gene, CDR1 is LNHNV and CDR2 is YYDKDF (reference sequence). There are 15 residues in the CDR3. CDR3 nucleotides: TGTGCCACCAGCAGAGGACAGTACCGGTCAGATACGCAGTATTTT. It encodes CATSRGQYRSDTQYF. Based on the CDR3 plus reference TRBV15 and TRBJ2-3, the full variable domain is DAMVIQNPRYQVTQFGKPVTLSCSQTLNHNVMYWYQQKSSQAPKLLFHYYDKDFNNEADTPDNFQSRRPNTSFCFLDIRSPGLGDTAMYLCATSRGQYRSDTQYFGPGTRLTVL.

The chain recombines TRBV5-8 with TRBJ1-1, with 9 bases lining up with TRBD1. With V trimmed by 3 bases and J by 1 base, 13 bases remained unmatched. CDR1 and CDR2 from the germline V gene are SGHTS and YDEGEE. The CDR3 runs 18 residues. CDR3 DNA: TGTGCCAGCAGCTGGAACCGCGGCACAGGGGGCAGGAACACTGAAGCTTTCTTT. This gives the protein CASSWNRGTGGRNTEAFF.

This chain joins TRBV7-9 and TRBJ2-1; TRBD2 matches at 8 bases. The CDR3 runs 13 residues. CDR1 and CDR2 (germline): SEHNR, FQNEAQ (reference sequence). The ends lost 5 bases at V and 10 bases at J; junction bases unmatched: 7. CDR3: CASSPGGAREQFF. Written as DNA, the CDR3 is TGTGCCAGCAGCCCCGGGGGGGCAAGGGAGCAGTTCTTC. Full variable domain (missing parts from reference TRBV7-9 and TRBJ2-1): DTGVSQNPRHKITKRGQNVTFRCDPISEHNRLYWYRQTLGQGPEFLTYFQNEAQLEKSRLLSDRFSAERPKGSFSTLEIQRTEQGDSAMYLCASSPGGAREQFFGPGTRLTVL.

V gene TRBV28 combines with J gene TRBJ1-2; D not certain. In germline, CDR1 is MDHEN, CDR2 SYDVKM. The CDR3 length is 12 residues. V was trimmed by 6 bases and J by 3 bases, leaving 8 bases between them. As DNA, the CDR3 is TGTGCCAGCAGGGTGCAGGACTATGGCTACACCTTC. Translation: CASRVQDYGYTF.

The V and J genes are TRBV19 and TRBJ1-2; possible D gene TRBD1, 6 bases. The V gene lost 5 bases and the J gene lost 8 bases, with 24 bases spanning the gap. The length of the CDR3 is 16 residues. Germline V gives CDR1 LNHDA, CDR2 SQIVND (reference sequence). DNA for the CDR3: TGTGCCAGTAGTGGCCTTTTACGCGGCAGGGGCGGGGGCTACACCTTC. Its translation: CASSGLLRGRGGGYTF.

The V call is TRBV27, the J call TRBJ2-3; D is possibly TRBD2 (5 bases). V was trimmed by 2 bases and J by 1 base, leaving 7 bases between them. The CDR3 is 14 residues long. CDR1 is MNHEY and CDR2 is SMNVEV in the germline V gene (reference sequence). CDR3 amino acids: CASSLGRGTDTQYF. The CDR3 DNA reads TGTGCCAGCAGTTTAGGGAGAGGCACAGATACGCAGTATTTT.

The chain links TRBV1 to TRBJ2-7; TRBD2, the D gene given by the table, was not confirmed from the DNA. TRBV1 is tagged as a pseudogene. The CDR3 length is 13 residues. The CDR3 coding sequence is TGCACCAGCAGCCATGCCTGCTACTACGAGCAGTACTTC. This encodes CTSSHACYYEQYF.

V and J are TRBV7-8 and TRBJ1-5, with TRBD1 as a possible D gene (5 bases). This CDR3 comprises 16 residues. V shed 2 bases and J shed 2 bases, with 13 bases lying between them. Germline values: CDR1 SGHVS, CDR2 FQNEAQ. This CDR3 reads CASSLYQGDGNQPQHF. DNA for the CDR3: TGTGCCAGCAGCTTATATCAGGGCGATGGCAATCAGCCCCAGCATTTT. Filled out from reference TRBV7-8 and TRBJ1-5, the complete variable domain reads GAGVSQSPRYKVAKRGQDVALRCDPISGHVSLFWYQQALGQGPEFLTYFQNEAQLDKSGLPSDRFFAERPEGSVSTLKIQRTQQEDSAVYLCASSLYQGDGNQPQHFGDGTRLSIL.

This chain uses TRBV29-1 with TRBJ2-5; D may be TRBD2 (6 bases). CDR3 size: 13 residues. Deletions cut 7 bases from V and 1 base from J, with 13 bases between. Germline CDR1 is SQVTM and CDR2 is ANQGSEA. The CDR3 region has the DNA TGCAGCGCTACGTTGGGGGGCCAAGAGACCCAGTACTTC. Translating gives CSATLGGQETQYF.

The V call is TRBV7-2, the J call TRBJ2-1; unclear D gene. The length of the CDR3 is 11 residues. With 1 base removed from V and 16 bases from J, the gap between germline ends came to 11 bases. Germline CDR1 and CDR2: SGHTA and FQGNSA. CDR3 nucleotide sequence: TGTGCCAGCAGCTTAGGGCTAGTAAGATTCTTC. It specifies CASSLGLVRFF. Filled out from reference TRBV7-2 and TRBJ2-1, the complete variable domain reads GAGVSQSPSNKVTEKGKDVELRCDPISGHTALYWYRQSLGQGLEFLIYFQGNSAPDKSGLPSDRFSAERTGGSVSTLTIQRTQQEDSAVYLCASSLGLVRFFGPGTRLTVL.

This clone was detected once. The chain couples TRBV7-9 to TRBJ1-4; 10 nucleotides line up with TRBD1. Germline trimming cut 8 bases from V and 3 bases from J; bases unmatched to any gene: 6. The CDR3 sequence is 15 residues long. Germline CDR1 is SEHNR and CDR2 is FQNEAQ (reference sequence). CDR3 coding DNA: TGTGCCAGCTCGACAGGGGGCTTGGCTAATGAAAAACTGTTTTTT. Translating gives CASSTGGLANEKLFF.

The CDR3 loop is CASMPQTISIHEQFF. The CDR3 DNA follows: TGCGCCAGCATGCCCCAAACTATTAGTATCCATGAGCAGTTCTTC. The J gene is TRBJ2-1, the V gene TRBV5-1; D uncertain. This CDR3 spans 15 amino acids. Germline V gives CDR1 SGHRS, CDR2 YFSETQ. With 6 bases removed from V and 8 bases from J, the gap between germline ends came to 21 bases.

The chain uses TRBV4-3 and TRBJ2-3, with a weak D call TRBD2 (6 bases). CDR1 is LGHNA and CDR2 is YSLEER in the germline V gene. This CDR3 has 16 amino acids. Deletions cut 0 bases from V and 0 bases from J, with 10 bases between. The CDR3 DNA reads TGCGCCAGCAGCCAAGAGTTACGGGGGAGCACAGATACGCAGTATTTT. It yields the protein CASSQELRGSTDTQYF.